The text below deals with one T cell receptor beta chain. Its antigen is currently not known. No quality values exist for individual bases; no much larger clone is one base distant. TCRbeta CDR3 regions were amplified from genomic DNA by means of the immunoSEQ Assay, a bias-controlled multiplex PCR. In the original analysis: Nucleated cell counts per sample were estimated from amplification of reference gene primers within the assay. Sequence reads were collapsed and filtered to measure the absolute abundance of every unique TCRbeta CDR3 rearrangement. For each sample, productive Simpson clonality was calculated as the square root of Simpson's diversity index across productive rearrangements. The clones in this table, taken by TCRdb from immuneACCESS, are in-frame only. Not every clone is retained; where verified, under half of the shortfall comes from an unresolved V gene, and the cause of the rest is unknown. D and trimming were read from the DNA, whereas the V and J calls and clone size are those reported in that table. This sample comprises about 220,000 clones, roughly 86% of them detected only once. The ten biggest clones cover 10% of the sample.

One collaborating source in Seattle enrolled patients while the patients were actively infected and followed the patients over time throughout the course of disease. Each collaborating institution followed its own protocols to collect whole blood in K2EDTA tubes. For TCRbeta analysis, collaborators shipped samples in one of three forms: frozen whole blood, isolated PBMCs, or DNA extracted from either of those sample types. The CDR3, cysteine through phenylalanine, is 10 amino acids long. Left in the record is the CDR3 DNA by itself, 30 bases read in frame from the first base. Via the germline V gene (reference sequence), CDR1 is DFQATT and CDR2 SNEGSKA. V lost 5 bases and J lost 5 bases; the stretch between them is 6 bases long. This record comes from a study of blood T cell repertoires in COVID-19 (TCRdb year 2020). About the study as a whole: Collaborator samples came from the United States, Italy and Spain and covered acute and convalescent phases of COVID-19. The prospective study material was composed of cDNA or gDNA derived from T cells, B-cell-depleted T cells, or PBMCs. Where HLA class I and class II types were available, the types were taken from metadata supplied by the sample provider, not from assay-based typing. A freely available public database, intended as a resource for researchers studying the immune response to SARS-CoV-2, is where the repertoires were released. A de-identified subject ID, COVID-19 status, age in years and sex were almost always included in the sample metadata. The samples were drawn from the first 160 participants of the ongoing ImmuneRACE study and from 950 to 1,500 subjects provided by 6 global collaborators. Subjects who had been exposed to COVID-19, were actively infected with it, or had recovered from it provided the deeply sampled blood TCRbeta repertoires that made up the dataset.

The full study reports these points: The quantity of clinical and demographic metadata differed by source and by participant and was supplied without curation.

This TCR was sampled from a woman between 45 and 65 years old with COVID-19, enrolled during active disease. Rearrangement joined TRBV20-1 to TRBJ1-2; D gene: possibly TRBD1, on 5 matching bases. Sequenced material: peripheral blood. The CDR3: CSAGAYGYTF. The nucleotide sequence is TGCAGTGCTGGGGCTTATGGCTACACCTTC.